The clone carrying this T cell receptor (beta chain) has just a few counts. What it binds is not known. This may be a read error, as it is one base from a much larger clone. Because the CDR3 is missing its conserved closing phenylalanine or tryptophan, this is likely a read error. The data were taken from a study of regulatory T cells in long-lasting Graves disease. Study-wide results and caveats: Results may be inaccurate due to the small sample size. Favored usage of TRBV28, TRBJ1-2 and TRBJ2-5 was recorded in persistent disease.

This CDR3 spans 13 amino acids. Germline V gives CDR1 MDHEN, CDR2 SYDVKM. The TCR beta library used iRepertoire HTBI primers with Arm-PCR amplification of CDR3. TCRdb recomputed calls from the multiplex PCR reads with MiXCR, one row per CDR3 protein. This repertoire shows about 440,000 distinct CDR3 sequences, about 15% found once; its top ten account for roughly a sixth. The time point is: newly diagnosed GD, antithyroid drugs for less than 3 months. The TCR library was prepared using RNA isolated from PBMCs. Separately, the same data were catalogued under a study of T cells in Graves' hyperthyroidism and ophthalmopathy. That source reports: During a first-round RT-PCR of the TCR CDR3, the HTBI primer set was used. Blood samples included most of the expanded thyroid clonotypes exceeding 0.001.

The chain employs TRBV28 and TRBJ2-5; possibly TRBD1 for D (6 bases). The assigned J gene may be wrong: the sequence end matches TRBJ2-1 better. This TCR was recovered from a woman aged 25 to 39 with Graves disease. The specimen was peripheral blood mononuclear cells (PBMCs), collected at new diagnosis, from a patient treated with antithyroid drugs. The CDR3 region has the DNA TGTGCCAGCAGACTCGGGACAAACAATGAGCAGTTCCTC. Its translation is CASRLGTNNEQFL.